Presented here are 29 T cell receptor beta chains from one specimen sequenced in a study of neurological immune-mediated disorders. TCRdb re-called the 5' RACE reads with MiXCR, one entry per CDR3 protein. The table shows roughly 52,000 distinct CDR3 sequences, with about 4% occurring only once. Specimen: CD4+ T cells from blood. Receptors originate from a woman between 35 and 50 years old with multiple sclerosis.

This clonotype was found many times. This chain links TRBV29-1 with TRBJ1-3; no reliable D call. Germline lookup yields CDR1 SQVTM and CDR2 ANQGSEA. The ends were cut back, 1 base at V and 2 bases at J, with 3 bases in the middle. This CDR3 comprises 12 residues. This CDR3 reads CSVEGAGNTIYF. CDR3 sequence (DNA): TGCAGCGTTGAAGGAGCTGGAAACACCATATATTTT. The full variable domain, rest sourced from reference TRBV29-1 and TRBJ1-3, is SAVISQKPSRDICQRGTSLTIQCQVDSQVTMMFWYRQQPGQSLTLIATANQGSEATYESGFVIDKFPISRPNLTFSTLTVSNMSPEDSSIYLCSVEGAGNTIYFGEGSWLTVV.

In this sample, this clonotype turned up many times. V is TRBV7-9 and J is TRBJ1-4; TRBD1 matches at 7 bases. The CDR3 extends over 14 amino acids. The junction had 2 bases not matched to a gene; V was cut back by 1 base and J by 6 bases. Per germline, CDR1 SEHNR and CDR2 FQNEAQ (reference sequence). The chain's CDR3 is CASSLVGGHEKLFF. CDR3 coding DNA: TGTGCCAGCAGCTTAGTAGGGGGCCATGAAAAACTGTTTTTT.

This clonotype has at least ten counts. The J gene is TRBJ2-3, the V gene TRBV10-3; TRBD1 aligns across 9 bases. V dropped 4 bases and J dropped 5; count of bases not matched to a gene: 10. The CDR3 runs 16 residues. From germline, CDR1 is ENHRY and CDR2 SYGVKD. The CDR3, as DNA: TGTGCCATCAGTGGACGATGGGACAGGGTGGGAGATACGCAGTATTTT. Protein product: CAISGRWDRVGDTQYF.

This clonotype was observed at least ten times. The CDR3 protein is CSAAGGGGNQPQHF. CDR3 nucleotides: TGCAGTGCTGCAGGGGGTGGGGGCAATCAGCCCCAGCATTTT. The V call is TRBV20-1, the J call TRBJ1-5; TRBD1 matches 7 bases. This CDR3 comprises 14 residues. Germline lookup yields CDR1 DFQATT and CDR2 SNEGSKA (reference sequence). V shed 5 bases, J shed 2 bases, and the junction held 6 bases outside the gene matches.

CDR3 coding DNA: TGTGCCAGCAGCCGGCAGACAGGGAATGAGCAGTTCTTC. Its protein is CASSRQTGNEQFF. The genes are TRBV7-2 and TRBJ2-1; 7 positions match TRBD1. Germline V gene data show CDR1 as SGHTA and CDR2 as FQGNSA. With V trimmed by 5 bases and J by 7 bases, 5 bases remained unmatched. This CDR3 has 13 residues.

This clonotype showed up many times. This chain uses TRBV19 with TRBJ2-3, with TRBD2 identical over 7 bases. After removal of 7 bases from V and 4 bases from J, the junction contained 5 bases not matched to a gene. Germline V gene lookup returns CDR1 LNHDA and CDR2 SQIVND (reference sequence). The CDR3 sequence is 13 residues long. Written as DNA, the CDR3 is TGTGCCAGTAAAGCGGGGAACGCAGATACGCAGTATTTT. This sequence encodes CASKAGNADTQYF. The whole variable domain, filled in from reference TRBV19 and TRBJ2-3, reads DGGITQSPKYLFRKEGQNVTLSCEQNLNHDAMYWYRQDPGQGLRLIYYSQIVNDFQKGDIAEGYSVSREKKESFPLTVTSAQKNPTAFYLCASKAGNADTQYFGPGTRLTVL.

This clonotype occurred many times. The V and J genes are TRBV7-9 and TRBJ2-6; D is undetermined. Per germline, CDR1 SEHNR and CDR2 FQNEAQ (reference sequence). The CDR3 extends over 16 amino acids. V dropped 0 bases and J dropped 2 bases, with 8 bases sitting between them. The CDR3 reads CASSLAFGAGANVLTF. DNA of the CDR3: TGTGCCAGCAGCTTAGCGTTTGGGGCTGGGGCCAACGTCCTGACTTTC.

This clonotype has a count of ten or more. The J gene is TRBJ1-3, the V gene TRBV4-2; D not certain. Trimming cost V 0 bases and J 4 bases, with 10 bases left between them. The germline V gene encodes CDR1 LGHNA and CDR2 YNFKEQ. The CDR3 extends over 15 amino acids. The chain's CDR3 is CASSQDGPGGNTIYF. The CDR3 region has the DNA TGTGCCAGCAGCCAAGACGGGCCGGGAGGAAACACCATATATTTT.

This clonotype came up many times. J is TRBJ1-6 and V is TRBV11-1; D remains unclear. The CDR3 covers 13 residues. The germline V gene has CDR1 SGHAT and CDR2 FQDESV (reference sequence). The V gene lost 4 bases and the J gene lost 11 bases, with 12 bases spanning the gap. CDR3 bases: TGTGCCAGCAGCTCCCGTCCAGGAGCACCCCTCCACTTT. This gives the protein CASSSRPGAPLHF.

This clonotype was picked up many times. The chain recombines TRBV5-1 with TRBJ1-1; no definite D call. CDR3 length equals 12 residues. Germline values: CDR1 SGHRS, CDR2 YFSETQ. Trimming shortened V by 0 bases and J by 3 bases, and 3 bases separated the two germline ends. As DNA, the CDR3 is TGCGCCAGCAGCTTGGCACACACTGAAGCTTTCTTT. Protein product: CASSLAHTEAFF.

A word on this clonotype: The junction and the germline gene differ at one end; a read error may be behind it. Here the CDR3 DNA reads TGTGCCAGCAGTCTCACAGCGAACACTGAAACTCTCTTT. Its translation: CASSLTANTETLF. The chain joins TRBV6-2 or TRBV6-3 to TRBJ1-1; D is ambiguous. Germline V lookup: CDR1 MNHEY, CDR2 SVGEGT. CDR3 length equals 13 residues.

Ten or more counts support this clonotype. CDR3 protein: CASSLDSGGGEQFF. The CDR3 nucleotides are TGTGCCAGCAGCTTAGATAGCGGGGGGGGTGAGCAGTTCTTC. The chain is built from TRBV7-2 and TRBJ2-1, with TRBD2 matching over 11 bases. The CDR3 runs to 14 residues. With 1 base clipped from V and 9 bases from J, the junction kept 2 bases outside the gene matches. Germline V gene lookup returns CDR1 SGHTA and CDR2 FQGNSA.

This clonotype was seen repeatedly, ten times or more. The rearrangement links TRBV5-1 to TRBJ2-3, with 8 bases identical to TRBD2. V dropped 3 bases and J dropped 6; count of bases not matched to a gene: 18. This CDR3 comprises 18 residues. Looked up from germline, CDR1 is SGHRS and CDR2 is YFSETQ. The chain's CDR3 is CASSSSSRGAGVGDTQYF. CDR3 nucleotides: TGCGCCAGCAGCTCCTCCTCCCGAGGAGCGGGGGTCGGGGATACGCAGTATTTT.

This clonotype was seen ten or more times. CDR3 nucleotides: TGCGCCAGCAGCTTGGGTTCGCGTGGGACAGGAAGGGTGCCCTACGAGCAGTACTTC. Protein sequence: CASSLGSRGTGRVPYEQYF. V is TRBV5-1 and J is TRBJ2-7, with 8 bases lining up with TRBD1. The CDR3 is 19 amino acids. With 0 bases clipped from V and 2 bases from J, the junction kept 16 bases outside the gene matches. The germline CDR1 and CDR2 sequences are SGHRS and YFSETQ.

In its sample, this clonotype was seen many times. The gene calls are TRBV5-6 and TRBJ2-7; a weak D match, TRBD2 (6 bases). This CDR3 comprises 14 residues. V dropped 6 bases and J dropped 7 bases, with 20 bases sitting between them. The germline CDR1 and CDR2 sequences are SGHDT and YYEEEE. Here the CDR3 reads CASTRGSGALEQYF. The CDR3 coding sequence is TGTGCCAGCACCCGGGGTAGCGGAGCCCTGGAGCAGTACTTC.

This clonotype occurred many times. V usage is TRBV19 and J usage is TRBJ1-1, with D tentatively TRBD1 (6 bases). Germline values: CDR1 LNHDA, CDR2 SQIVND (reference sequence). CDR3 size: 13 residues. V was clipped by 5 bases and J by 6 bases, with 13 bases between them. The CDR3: CASSLKGGSEAFF. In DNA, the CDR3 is TGTGCCAGTAGTCTCAAAGGGGGGTCTGAAGCTTTCTTT.

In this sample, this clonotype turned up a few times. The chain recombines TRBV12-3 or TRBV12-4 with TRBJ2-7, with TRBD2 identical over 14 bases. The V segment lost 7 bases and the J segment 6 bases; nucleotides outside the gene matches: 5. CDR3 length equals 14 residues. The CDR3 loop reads CASTPGLAGGEQYF. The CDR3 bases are TGTGCCAGCACTCCTGGACTAGCGGGGGGCGAGCAGTACTTC.

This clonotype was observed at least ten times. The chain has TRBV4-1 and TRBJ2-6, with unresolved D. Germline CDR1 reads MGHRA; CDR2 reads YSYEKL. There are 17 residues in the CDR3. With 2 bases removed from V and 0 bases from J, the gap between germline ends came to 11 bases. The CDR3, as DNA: TGCGCCAGCAGCCAACCACCCAGGTCCTCTGGGGCCAACGTCCTGACTTTC. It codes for CASSQPPRSSGANVLTF.

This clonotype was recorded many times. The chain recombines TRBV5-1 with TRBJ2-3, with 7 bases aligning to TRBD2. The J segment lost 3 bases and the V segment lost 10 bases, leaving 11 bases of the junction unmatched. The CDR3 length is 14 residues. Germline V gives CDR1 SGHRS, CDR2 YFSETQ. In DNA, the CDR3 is TGCGCCGCGAATCAGGGAGCGGGGACAGATACGCAGTATTTT. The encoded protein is CAANQGAGTDTQYF.

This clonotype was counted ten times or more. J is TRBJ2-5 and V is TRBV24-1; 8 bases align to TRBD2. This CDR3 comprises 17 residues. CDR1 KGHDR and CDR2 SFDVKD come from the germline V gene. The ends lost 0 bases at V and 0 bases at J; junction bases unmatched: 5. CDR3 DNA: TGTGCCACCAGTGATTTGACTCGGGGGGGGGACCAAGAGACCCAGTACTTC. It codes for CATSDLTRGGDQETQYF.

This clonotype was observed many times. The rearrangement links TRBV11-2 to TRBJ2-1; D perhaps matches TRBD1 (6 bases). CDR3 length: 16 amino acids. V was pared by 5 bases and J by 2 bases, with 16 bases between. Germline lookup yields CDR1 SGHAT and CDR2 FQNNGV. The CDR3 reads CASSRRRDTTYNEQFF. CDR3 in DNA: TGTGCCAGCAGCCGTCGACGGGACACCACCTACAATGAGCAGTTCTTC.

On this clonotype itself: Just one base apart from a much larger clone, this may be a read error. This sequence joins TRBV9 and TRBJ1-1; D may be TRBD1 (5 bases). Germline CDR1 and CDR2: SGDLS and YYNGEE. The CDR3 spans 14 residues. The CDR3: CANSVQQVNTEAFF. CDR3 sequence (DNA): TGTGCCAACAGCGTGCAACAGGTGAACACTGAAGCTTTCTTT.

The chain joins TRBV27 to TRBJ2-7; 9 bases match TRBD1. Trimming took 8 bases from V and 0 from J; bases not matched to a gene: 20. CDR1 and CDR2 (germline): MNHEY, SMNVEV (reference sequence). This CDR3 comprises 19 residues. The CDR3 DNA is TGTGCCAGCCTAGTAAATCAGGGACAGGGTGGGCCCTCCTCCTACGAGCAGTACTTC. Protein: CASLVNQGQGGPSSYEQYF.

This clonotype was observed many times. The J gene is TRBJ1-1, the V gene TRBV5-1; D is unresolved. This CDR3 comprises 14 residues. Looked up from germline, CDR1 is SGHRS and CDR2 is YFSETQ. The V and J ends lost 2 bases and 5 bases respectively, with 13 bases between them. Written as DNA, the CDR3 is TGCGCCAGCAGCTTCGAACCCCTGACAACTGAAGCTTTCTTT. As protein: CASSFEPLTTEAFF.

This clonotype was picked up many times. This chain's CDR3 is CASSQDRGRRAFF. CDR3 sequence (DNA): TGTGCCAGCAGCCAAGACAGGGGGCGTCGTGCTTTCTTT. The rearrangement uses TRBV3-1 and TRBJ1-1; the match to TRBD1 covers 8 bases. The germline V gene has CDR1 LGHDT and CDR2 YNNKEL (reference sequence). V lost 0 bases to trimming and J lost 11 bases; unmatched junction nucleotides: 5. The CDR3 consists of 13 residues.

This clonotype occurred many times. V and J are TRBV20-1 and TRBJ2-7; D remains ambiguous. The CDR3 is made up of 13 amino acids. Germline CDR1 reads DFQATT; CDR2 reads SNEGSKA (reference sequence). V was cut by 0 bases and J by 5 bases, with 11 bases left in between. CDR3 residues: CSARDLVANEQYF. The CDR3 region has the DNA TGCAGTGCTAGAGATTTAGTTGCTAACGAGCAGTACTTC.

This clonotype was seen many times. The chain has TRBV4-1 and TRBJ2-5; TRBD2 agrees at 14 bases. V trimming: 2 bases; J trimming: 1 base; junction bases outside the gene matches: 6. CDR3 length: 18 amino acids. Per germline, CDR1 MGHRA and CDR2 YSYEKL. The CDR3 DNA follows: TGCGCCAGCAGCCAACGACTAGCGGGGGGGCGGGCCCAAGAGACCCAGTACTTC. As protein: CASSQRLAGGRAQETQYF.

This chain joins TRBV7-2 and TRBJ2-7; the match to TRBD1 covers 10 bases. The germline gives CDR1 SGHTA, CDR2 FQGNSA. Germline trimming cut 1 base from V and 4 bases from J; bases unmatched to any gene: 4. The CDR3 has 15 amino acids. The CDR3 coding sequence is TGTGCCAGCAGCTTAGTGACAGGGGGCTCGTACGAGCAGTACTTC. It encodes CASSLVTGGSYEQYF.

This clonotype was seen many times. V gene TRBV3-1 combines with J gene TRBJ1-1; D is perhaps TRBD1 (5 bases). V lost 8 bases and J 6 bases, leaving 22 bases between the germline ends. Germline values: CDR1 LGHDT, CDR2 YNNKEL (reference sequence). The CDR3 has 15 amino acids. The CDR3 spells CASRRQGEGSAEAFF. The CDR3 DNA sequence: TGTGCCAGCCGTCGGCAGGGTGAAGGGAGCGCTGAAGCTTTCTTT.